This T cell receptor (beta chain) came from a study of blood T cell repertoires in COVID-19. This CDR3 is built from 15 residues. Germline V lookup: CDR1 MNHEY, CDR2 SVGEGT. V lost 0 bases to trimming and J lost 3 bases, with 11 bases between them. Assay used: immunoSEQ multiplex PCR; TCRdb lists only in-frame clones, some missing. The sample gives under 85,000 clones, approximately 80% of which show up once; approximately 12% is in the top ten. The chain uses TRBV6-2 or TRBV6-3 and TRBJ1-1, with TRBD1 as a possible D gene (5 bases). The TCR originated in a man aged 45 to 65 with acute or convalescent COVID-19. The sequenced sample was peripheral blood. CDR3 sequence reads: CASSYSPRVDTEAFF. As DNA, the CDR3 is TGTGCCAGCAGTTACTCGCCCAGGGTCGACACTGAAGCTTTCTTT.